The 20 T cell receptor beta chains presented below share a single source sample, sequenced in a study of OX40 agonist ivuxolimab in advanced cancers. Data came from immunoSEQ multiplex PCR; TCRdb stores just in-frame clones and leaves some out. The sample shows about 77,000 clones, about 85% of them seen only once. The specimen was CD4+ or CD8+ T cells sorted from blood, collected in a trial of the OX40 agonist ivuxolimab. The receptors originated from an adult with an advanced solid tumor such as melanoma, head and neck, liver or kidney cancer.

This chain links TRBV10-2 with TRBJ1-1; no clear D. V shed 7 bases and J shed 6 bases, with 15 bases lying between them. The CDR3 runs to 13 residues. The germline V gene has CDR1 WSHSY and CDR2 SAAADI. The CDR3: CASTEEVIPEAFF. Here the CDR3 DNA reads TGCGCCAGCACCGAAGAGGTTATCCCTGAAGCTTTCTTT.

The chain carries TRBV6-5 and TRBJ1-2; TRBD1 aligns across 7 bases. The V and J ends lost 6 bases and 4 bases, in that order; junction bases with no gene match: 5. This CDR3 is built from 13 residues. CDR1 is MNHEY, CDR2 SVGAGI, per germline. DNA of the CDR3: TGTGCCAGCAGCGAAGGGGGCGTCTATGGCTACACCTTC. Its protein product is CASSEGGVYGYTF.

This clone was seen a few times. The chain employs TRBV5-4 and TRBJ2-7, with 10 bases identical to TRBD1. J was trimmed by 3 bases and V by 2 bases; bases with no gene match: 5. Germline assignment: CDR1 SGHNT and CDR2 YYREEE (reference sequence). This CDR3 region has 15 residues. CDR3 residues: CASSFRGQGYYEQYF. In DNA form, the CDR3 reads TGTGCCAGCAGCTTCAGGGGACAGGGGTACTACGAGCAGTACTTC.

The genes are TRBV7-3 and TRBJ2-1, with TRBD1 matching 10 bases. V gave up 5 bases and J gave up 4 bases; unmatched junction bases: 5. CDR1 and CDR2 from the germline V gene are SGHTA and FQGTGA. The CDR3 is 15 amino acids. CDR3 coding DNA: TGTGCCAGCAGCAAGACAGGGGGCGTTTACAATGAGCAGTTCTTC. Translating it yields CASSKTGGVYNEQFF.

This chain connects TRBV4-2 to TRBJ2-7; no clear D gene. Germline values: CDR1 LGHNA, CDR2 YNFKEQ. V was cut by 0 bases and J by 2 bases, with 2 bases left in between. The CDR3 has 12 amino acids. The CDR3, as DNA: TGTGCCAGCAGCCAAGATCCCTACGAGCAGTACTTC. Protein sequence: CASSQDPYEQYF.

The J gene is TRBJ2-7, the V gene TRBV5-1; 7 bases map to TRBD1. Germline CDR1 and CDR2: SGHRS and YFSETQ. The CDR3 covers 13 residues. J lost 6 bases, V lost 5 bases, and 8 bases had no gene match. The CDR3 nucleotides read TGCGCCAGCAGGGAGACAGGGTCGGGCGAGCAGTACTTC. It codes for CASRETGSGEQYF.

V gene TRBV27 combines with J gene TRBJ2-1; 8 nucleotides line up with TRBD2. The J segment lost 5 bases and the V segment lost 5 bases, leaving 14 bases of the junction unmatched. The length of the CDR3 is 17 residues. Germline V gene sequence: CDR1 MNHEY, CDR2 SMNVEV (reference sequence). The CDR3 sequence is CASSRSSSGSLHNEQFF. The DNA for the CDR3 is TGTGCCAGCAGTAGGTCGTCTAGCGGGTCCCTCCACAATGAGCAGTTCTTC.

J is TRBJ2-3 and V is TRBV7-9; D is unresolved. CDR1 is SEHNR and CDR2 is FQNEAQ in the germline V gene (reference sequence). The CDR3 is 11 residues long. V shed 4 bases and J shed 7 bases, with 6 bases lying between them. CDR3 sequence: CASSSFNTQYF. The CDR3 nucleotides read TGTGCCAGCAGCTCTTTTAATACGCAGTATTTT. Full variable domain (rest looked up from reference TRBV7-9 and TRBJ2-3): DTGVSQNPRHKITKRGQNVTFRCDPISEHNRLYWYRQTLGQGPEFLTYFQNEAQLEKSRLLSDRFSAERPKGSFSTLEIQRTEQGDSAMYLCASSSFNTQYFGPGTRLTVL.

The CDR3 DNA sequence: TGTGCCAGCAGCACAGGGGGGTCGGGACAGCCCCAGCATTTT. This sequence encodes CASSTGGSGQPQHF. J is TRBJ1-5 and V is TRBV9; 8 bases fit TRBD1. Looked up from germline, CDR1 is SGDLS and CDR2 is YYNGEE. The CDR3 consists of 14 residues. After removal of 4 bases from V and 7 bases from J, the junction contained 7 bases not matched to a gene. Full variable domain (rest looked up from reference TRBV9 and TRBJ1-5): DSGVTQTPKHLITATGQRVTLRCSPRSGDLSVYWYQQSLDQGLQFLIQYYNGEERAKGNILERFSAQQFPDLHSELNLSSLELGDSALYFCASSTGGSGQPQHFGDGTRLSIL.

The chain couples TRBV7-3 to TRBJ2-6; the D gene is possibly TRBD2 (6 bases). Trimming left V 7 bases short and J 0 bases short, with 16 bases between. Germline V lookup: CDR1 SGHTA, CDR2 FQGTGA. CDR3 size: 17 residues. CDR3 residues: CASTPGGPVSGANVLTF. The CDR3 coding sequence is TGTGCCAGCACCCCCGGAGGGCCCGTCTCTGGGGCCAACGTCCTGACTTTC.

The chain links TRBV13 to TRBJ1-5, with D perhaps matching TRBD1 (5 bases). V was trimmed by 1 base and J by 2 bases, leaving 15 bases between them. Germline V gene sequence: CDR1 PRHDT, CDR2 FYEKMQ (reference sequence). The CDR3 length is 17 residues. The CDR3 nucleotides are TGTGCCAGCAGCTTAGATGGAGGCAGGGATGGCAATCAGCCCCAGCATTTT. Translation gives CASSLDGGRDGNQPQHF.

This clone has more than one count but fewer than ten. The rearrangement uses TRBV7-9 and TRBJ2-7; 9 bases are a match to TRBD1. Trimming at V came to 3 bases and at J to 6 bases, leaving 9 bases not matched to a gene. The CDR3 consists of 15 residues. CDR1 SEHNR and CDR2 FQNEAQ come from the germline V gene (reference sequence). This chain's CDR3 is CASSLARDRVREQYF. CDR3 DNA sequence: TGTGCCAGCAGCTTGGCCCGGGACAGGGTCCGCGAGCAGTACTTC. The whole variable domain, remainder taken from reference TRBV7-9 and TRBJ2-7, is DTGVSQNPRHKITKRGQNVTFRCDPISEHNRLYWYRQTLGQGPEFLTYFQNEAQLEKSRLLSDRFSAERPKGSFSTLEIQRTEQGDSAMYLCASSLARDRVREQYFGPGTRLTVT.

The J gene is TRBJ2-3, the V gene TRBV6-1, with 7 positions matching TRBD1. The V gene end was trimmed by 6 bases and the J gene end by 3 bases; junction bases not matched to a gene: 0. The CDR3 spans 12 residues. The germline CDR1 and CDR2 sequences are MNHNS and SASEGT. CDR3 in amino acids: CASRGQTDTQYF. The CDR3, as DNA: TGTGCCAGCAGGGGACAGACAGATACGCAGTATTTT.

The chain joins TRBV6-1 to TRBJ1-2; D perhaps matches TRBD1 (5 bases). CDR1 and CDR2 (germline): MNHNS, SASEGT. The CDR3 consists of 16 residues. V was clipped by 2 bases and J by 5 bases, with 18 bases between them. DNA for the CDR3: TGTGCCAGCAGTGAAAATTTCGCGGGGCCCGTATATGGCTACACCTTC. It codes for CASSENFAGPVYGYTF.

As concerns this clone: One junction end disagrees with the germline gene, perhaps due to a read error. This sequence joins TRBV4-1 and TRBJ2-5; D gene ambiguous. The CDR3 contains 13 residues. Looked up from germline, CDR1 is MGHRA and CDR2 is YSYEKL. The CDR3 spells CASSQLRSETRYF. The CDR3 DNA follows: TGCGCCAGCAGCCAGCTTAGGTCGGAGACCCGGTACTTC.

The chain couples TRBV19 to TRBJ2-1; 11 positions agree with TRBD2. V trimming: 6 bases; J trimming: 6 bases; junction bases outside the gene matches: 7. There are 15 residues in the CDR3. Per the germline V gene, CDR1 is LNHDA and CDR2 is SQIVND (reference sequence). The DNA for the CDR3 is TGTGCCAGTAGCAACCCGACTAGCGGGGTCAATGAGCAGTTCTTC. Translating gives CASSNPTSGVNEQFF.

The chain recombines TRBV9 with TRBJ1-1; 7 bases map to TRBD1. CDR1 is SGDLS, CDR2 YYNGEE, per germline. The CDR3 is 14 residues long. V lost 3 bases, J lost 2 bases, and 4 bases stayed unmatched. Written as DNA, the CDR3 is TGTGCCAGCAGCGGCAGACAGGGAAACACTGAAGCTTTCTTT. Amino acid sequence: CASSGRQGNTEAFF.

The chain joins TRBV5-4 to TRBJ2-3, with 12 bases that match TRBD2. Germline values: CDR1 SGHNT, CDR2 YYREEE (reference sequence). The junction had 7 bases not matched to a gene; V was cut back by 0 bases and J by 8 bases. The CDR3 loop spans 16 amino acids. CDR3 in amino acids: CASSLEGLAGSGTQYF. CDR3 DNA: TGTGCCAGCAGCTTGGAGGGACTAGCGGGTAGTGGTACGCAGTATTTT.

The rearrangement uses TRBV5-1 and TRBJ1-2; tentative D call: TRBD1 (5 bases). CDR1 and CDR2 (germline): SGHRS, YFSETQ. CDR3 length: 14 amino acids. V shed 4 bases and J shed 7 bases, with 17 bases lying between them. The CDR3 protein is CASSPPVAGGGYTF. The CDR3 region has the DNA TGCGCCAGCAGCCCCCCGGTGGCGGGGGGTGGCTACACCTTC.

Remarks on this clone: Germline is not matched at one junction end, which may reflect a read error. Different DNA sequences within this sample yield the same CDR3. The V and J genes are TRBV15 and TRBJ2-3, with 7 positions matching TRBD2. CDR3 size: 15 residues. Germline V gene sequence: CDR1 LNHNV, CDR2 YYDKDF (reference sequence). The DNA of the CDR3 is TGCGCCACCAGCAGAGGCCTAGCGGGCACAGATACGCAGTATTTT. Translation: CATSRGLAGTDTQYF.